This is a list of T cell receptor beta chains from one sample in a study of T cell responses to AZD1222 COVID-19 vaccine. The assay was immunoSEQ multiplex PCR, and TCRdb's table has in-frame clones only and misses some. Of 120,000 or so clones in the sample, around 80% were seen once. The material sequenced was peripheral blood, taken 28 days after the second AZD1222 dose. These receptors all come from an adult who received the AZD1222 COVID-19 vaccine. Each CDR3 is given with its conserved first and last residue. The order of the fields is J gene, clone size, V gene, CDR3 protein. A row's size may be missing; if present it is once, few, many or a size class.

TRBJ2-7 - TRBV28 CASQSGGPLYEQYF
TRBJ2-7 few TRBV9 CASSASQTHEQYF
TRBJ1-1 - TRBV6-6 CASSYSIGGTEAFF
TRBJ1-2 many TRBV5-6 CASSFIQGDIGYGYTF
TRBJ1-2 - TRBV9 CASSPWRTGPQTNYGYTF
TRBJ2-7 - TRBV27 CASSLGVGSYEQYF
TRBJ2-7 - TRBV12-3/TRBV12-4 CASRQGYEQYF
TRBJ1-6 - TRBV2 CASSEGFGGGRSPLHF
TRBJ1-1 - TRBV19 CASTLGEVGVGAFF
TRBJ1-2 few TRBV4-3 CASSQRVGRDYGYTF
TRBJ1-4 - TRBV5-1 CASTRGATNEKLFF
TRBJ2-3 - TRBV4-3 CASSPGTASTDTQYF
TRBJ2-7 - TRBV14 CASSQGRAAFYEQYF
TRBJ1-1 - TRBV7-2 CASSPGQKLNTEAFF
TRBJ1-5 - TRBV5-6 CASSDAGTGGLLSQPQHF
TRBJ1-2 - TRBV2 CASNLQGNGYTF
TRBJ2-7 - TRBV4-2 CASSQIITGGSSYEQYF
TRBJ2-2 - TRBV7-9 CAGLRTSDTGELFF
TRBJ1-1 - TRBV28 CASSLSPGNTEAFF
TRBJ1-2 - TRBV19 CASRGGVYGYTF
TRBJ1-5 - TRBV3-1/TRBV3-2 CASSQGLDRGSSSNQPQHF
TRBJ2-2 - TRBV28 CASSFRDPFFGELFF
TRBJ1-5 - TRBV4-3 CASSQEWGRDQPQHF
TRBJ1-5 - TRBV2 CASRPFPPGGNQPQHF
TRBJ1-2 - TRBV4-1 CASSRVDRADYGYTF
TRBJ1-2 once TRBV11-1 CASSPRDYGYTF
TRBJ1-2 once TRBV10-3 CAISEGQDGSPGYTF
TRBJ1-1 few TRBV28 CASRKQGGTEAFF
TRBJ1-2 - TRBV6-5 CASSYSAAGNYGYTF
TRBJ1-3 - TRBV6-1 CASSETDSSGNTIYF